This TCR beta chain was found in a study of CD4 T cells in relation to SARS-CoV-2 and coronaviruses. Study at large: Shared crossreactive spike epitopes were mapped to their HLA restriction.

Worth noting for this clone: Its antigen is not known.

Unexposed donor CD4+ T cells date from 2011-2018, before the COVID-19 pandemic. The CDR3 covers 14 residues. V shed 6 bases and J 3 bases; nucleotides not matched to a gene: 5. Germline CDR1 reads MDHEN; CDR2 reads SYDVKM. General study findings and limits: Monoreactive clones expanded significantly more to SARS-CoV-2 than crossreactive clones did.

Sequencing used immunoSEQ multiplex PCR; TCRdb keeps in-frame clones, though not all of them. The sample gives about 60,000 clones, about 95% of which show up once; roughly 0.14% is in the top ten. The source material was naive CD4+ T cells from PBMCs. Indicated subset: naive CD4+ T cells isolated by negative enrichment. The chain couples TRBV28 to TRBJ2-7; TRBD1 aligns across 10 bases. The TCR originated in a human donor in good health. Written as DNA, the CDR3 is TGTGCCAGCAGACCCGGGACAGGGGTCTACGAGCAGTACTTC. It is translated as CASRPGTGVYEQYF. Looking up the rest from reference TRBV28 and TRBJ2-7 gives the full variable domain: DVKVTQSSRYLVKRTGEKVFLECVQDMDHENMFWYRQDPGLGLRLIYFSYDVKMKEKGDIPEGYSVSREKKERFSLILESASTNQTSMYLCASRPGTGVYEQYFGPGTRLTVT.